Below, 20 T cell receptor beta chains from the same sample are listed, as sequenced in a study of breast tumors, draining lymph nodes, adjacent tissues. Breast cancer patients provided tissue from their axillary draining lymph nodes. MiXCR, applied by TCRdb to the multiplex PCR reads, yields one record per CDR3 protein. The sample includes approximately 150,000 distinct CDR3 sequences, 30% to 40% of them seen just once. Material: axillary lymph node tissue. All receptors derive from a female donor with breast cancer. Some clones in this sample may be carry-over from other donors' samples.

In this sample, this clonotype turned up many times. V and J are TRBV29-1 and TRBJ2-5; 9 positions match TRBD2. There are 15 residues in the CDR3. J gave up 2 bases and V 4 bases, and 8 bases lay outside the gene matches. The germline V gene encodes CDR1 SQVTM and CDR2 ANQGSEA. CDR3 nucleotides: TGCAGCGTTGGCCTAGCGGGATCCAGGCAAGAGACCCAGTACTTC. Residues: CSVGLAGSRQETQYF.

The sample holds many counts of this clonotype. The chain employs TRBV7-9 and TRBJ2-1, with D unresolved. Trimming removed 2 bases from V and 5 bases from J, with 4 bases in between. CDR3 length equals 12 residues. The germline V gene encodes CDR1 SEHNR and CDR2 FQNEAQ (reference sequence). The CDR3 loop reads CASSLNDNEQFF. CDR3 DNA sequence: TGTGCCAGCAGCTTAAACGACAATGAGCAGTTCTTC.

The chain links TRBV5-4 to TRBJ1-6; D possibly corresponds to TRBD1 (6 bases). The ends were cut back, 6 bases at V and 0 bases at J, with 16 bases in the middle. CDR1 SGHNT and CDR2 YYREEE come from the germline V gene (reference sequence). This CDR3 spans 17 amino acids. This CDR3 reads CASTLGGISSYNSPLHF. The CDR3 DNA sequence: TGTGCCAGCACCCTTGGGGGCATAAGCTCCTATAATTCACCCCTCCACTTT.

Notes on this clonotype: Just one base apart from a much larger clone, this may be a read error. It is unclear where the CDR3 begins or ends on the DNA, so no DNA is shown, and the CDR3 is as TCRdb lists it. The chain joins TRBV30 to TRBJ1-2. Inclusive of both ends, the CDR3 amounts to 10 amino acids. Germline loops: CDR1 GTSNPN, CDR2 SVGIG (reference sequence). The CDR3 region is CAWGIGSYAF.

The table lists this clonotype with many counts. The CDR3 nucleotides read TGTGCCAGCAGTTACGTACGGGACGGTGAGCAGTTCTTC. Amino acids: CASSYVRDGEQFF. The V and J genes are TRBV6-6 and TRBJ2-1; D possibly matches TRBD1 or TRBD2 (5 bases each). Trimming stripped 2 bases from V and 9 bases from J, with 11 bases between. Germline V gene lookup returns CDR1 MNHNY and CDR2 SVGAGI (reference sequence). CDR3 length: 13 residues.

This clonotype was observed many times. This chain connects TRBV14 to TRBJ2-5; D is ambiguous. The CDR3 has 14 amino acids. V gave up 4 bases and J gave up 0 bases, with 9 bases separating them. Germline V CDR1 and CDR2: SGHDN, FVKESK. The CDR3 protein is CASSPSSDQETQYF. In nucleotides, the CDR3 is TGTGCCAGCAGCCCTTCTAGTGACCAAGAGACCCAGTACTTC. The whole variable domain, remainder taken from reference TRBV14 and TRBJ2-5, is EAGVTQFPSHSVIEKGQTVTLRCDPISGHDNLYWYRRVMGKEIKFLLHFVKESKQDESGMPNNRFLAERTGGTYSTLKVQPAELEDSGVYFCASSPSSDQETQYFGPGTRLLVL.

This clonotype was detected ten times or more. V usage is TRBV11-3 and J usage is TRBJ2-5, with 9 nucleotides matching TRBD2. J gave up 1 base and V 1 base, and 4 bases lay outside the gene matches. Germline values: CDR1 SGHNT, CDR2 YENEEA. The CDR3 loop spans 16 amino acids. CDR3 DNA: TGTGCCAGCAGCTTAGTAGCGGGAGCGGTCCAAGAGACCCAGTACTTC. It specifies CASSLVAGAVQETQYF.

Many counts were recorded for this clonotype. V and J are TRBV12-3 or TRBV12-4 and TRBJ2-2; TRBD2 might be the D (6 bases). V lost 0 bases to trimming and J lost 6 bases, with 8 bases between them. The CDR3 is 14 amino acids. The CDR3 is CASSLAGGSGELFF. CDR3 DNA sequence: TGTGCCAGCAGTTTAGCTGGAGGGTCCGGGGAGCTGTTTTTT.

This clonotype was counted a few times. The V call is TRBV27, the J call TRBJ2-1; D might be TRBD2 (7 bases). CDR1 and CDR2 from the germline V gene are MNHEY and SMNVEV (reference sequence). V dropped 4 bases and J dropped 6 bases, with 10 bases sitting between them. This CDR3 spans 13 amino acids. The DNA of the CDR3 is TGTGCCAGCAGTTACAGGGAGGGCAATGAGCAGTTCTTC. This gives the protein CASSYREGNEQFF.

To note about this clonotype: Relative to the germline gene, one junction end is altered; a read error may explain this. This chain joins TRBV12-3 or TRBV12-4 and TRBJ2-7; 7 nucleotides line up with TRBD2. The CDR3 totals 14 residues. CDR3: CASTGAGQSYGQYF. The CDR3 DNA reads TGTGCCAGCACCGGAGCGGGGCAATCCTACGGGCAGTACTTC.

Many counts were recorded for this clonotype. The chain links TRBV10-3 to TRBJ1-6; TRBD1 matches 7 bases. The CDR3 extends over 14 amino acids. The V segment lost 8 bases and the J segment 4 bases; nucleotides outside the gene matches: 5. CDR1 is ENHRY, CDR2 SYGVKD, per germline. CDR3 nucleotide sequence: TGTGCCATCGGGACAGACACTTATAATTCACCCCTCCACTTT. Residues: CAIGTDTYNSPLHF.

Ten or more counts support this clonotype. The chain is built from TRBV4-1 and TRBJ2-3, with D uncertain. There are 12 residues in the CDR3. Germline V gene sequence: CDR1 MGHRA, CDR2 YSYEKL. The V end lost 5 bases, the J end lost 2 bases, and 5 bases lay between the germline ends. The CDR3 reads CASSGPTDTQYF. CDR3 DNA: TGCGCCAGCAGCGGGCCCACAGATACGCAGTATTTT.

This clonotype was counted only a few times. A much larger clonotype is one base distant, so this may be a read error. The chain employs TRBV6-5 and TRBJ1-2; D unresolved. CDR1 and CDR2 (germline): MNHEY, SVGAGI. The CDR3 totals 14 residues. CDR3 region: CASGYSRQNYGYTF. DNA for the CDR3: TGTGCCAGCGGTTACTCTAGGCAAAACTATGGCTACACCTTC.

Points on this clonotype: A much larger clone differs by one base, so this may be a read error. The chain combines TRBV4-1 with TRBJ2-1, with 10 bases lining up with TRBD2. The V gene end was trimmed by 1 base and the J gene end by 8 bases; junction bases not matched to a gene: 20. Germline V CDR1 and CDR2: MGHRA, YSYEKL. CDR3 length equals 20 residues. In DNA, the CDR3 is TGCGCCAGCAGCCAAGGTCCTTCAAGCGGGGGGGGTGGGGGTTCCCATGAGCAGTTCTTC. Translated: CASSQGPSSGGGGGSHEQFF.

The chain has TRBV19 and TRBJ1-4; TRBD1 is a possible D gene (6 bases). The V gene lost 4 bases and the J gene lost 3 bases, with 9 bases spanning the gap. CDR3 size: 14 residues. Germline V lookup: CDR1 LNHDA, CDR2 SQIVND (reference sequence). CDR3 coding DNA: TGTGCCAGTAGTACACAGGGTCCTAATGAAAAACTGTTTTTT. Encoded protein: CASSTQGPNEKLFF.

The CDR3 region has the DNA TGCAGCGTAGTTACCGGGGCAGGGCGTGAGTTAGCCAAAAACATTCAGTACTTC. It specifies CSVVTGAGRELAKNIQYF. V and J are TRBV29-1 and TRBJ2-4; D may correspond to TRBD1 or TRBD2 (5 bases each). The CDR3 runs 18 residues. The ends were cut back, 6 bases at V and 0 bases at J, with 24 bases in the middle. Germline V gene lookup returns CDR1 SQVTM and CDR2 ANQGSEA.

This clonotype was counted ten times or more. In DNA form, the CDR3 reads TGTGCCAGCAGCCAAGATACGGGGACAGATAATCAGCCCCAGCATTTT. Translating it yields CASSQDTGTDNQPQHF. V is TRBV4-2 and J is TRBJ1-5, with 7 bases aligning to TRBD1. This CDR3 has 16 amino acids. The trim removed 0 bases at V and 4 bases at J, leaving 6 bases unmatched. Germline V gene sequence: CDR1 LGHNA, CDR2 YNFKEQ.

As to this clonotype: The junction departs from the called germline gene at one end, perhaps through a read error. V usage is TRBV9 and J usage is TRBJ2-1; D is perhaps TRBD2 (5 bases). The CDR3 length is 17 residues. The germline CDR1 and CDR2 sequences are SGDLS and YYNGEE. CDR3 in amino acids: CASSVEVSAGSYTEQFF. CDR3 sequence (DNA): TGTGCCAGCAGCGTAGAGGTTTCGGCGGGTTCCTACACTGAGCAGTTCTTC.

The chain employs TRBV5-6 and TRBJ2-4; D gene ambiguous. V lost 1 base and J lost 0, with 8 bases in between. The CDR3 contains 15 residues. Germline CDR1 and CDR2: SGHDT and YYEEEE. CDR3 residues: CASSLSTAAKNIQYF. In nucleotides, the CDR3 is TGTGCCAGCAGCTTGAGTACGGCAGCCAAAAACATTCAGTACTTC.

Concerning this clonotype itself: The DNA is left out, because the CDR3 cannot be placed on it with certainty; the CDR3 is given as TCRdb lists it. This chain links TRBV29-1 with TRBJ1-5; the D call TRBD1 from the table was never checked on the DNA. Germline-derived CDR1 and CDR2 are SQVTM and ANQGSEA. The CDR3 has 13 amino acids, counting both end residues. CDR3 sequence reads: CSVGPGTEHYEHF.